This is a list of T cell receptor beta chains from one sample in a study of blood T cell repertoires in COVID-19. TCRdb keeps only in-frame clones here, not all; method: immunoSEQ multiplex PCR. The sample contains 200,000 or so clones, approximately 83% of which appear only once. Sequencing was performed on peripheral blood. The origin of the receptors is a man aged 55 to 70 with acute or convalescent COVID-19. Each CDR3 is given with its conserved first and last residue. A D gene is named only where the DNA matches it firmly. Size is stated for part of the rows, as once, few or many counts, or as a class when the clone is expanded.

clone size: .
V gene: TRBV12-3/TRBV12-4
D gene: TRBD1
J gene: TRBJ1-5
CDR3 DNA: TGTGCCAGCAGTGAACAGGGGAATCAGCCCCAGCATTTT
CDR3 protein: CASSEQGNQPQHF

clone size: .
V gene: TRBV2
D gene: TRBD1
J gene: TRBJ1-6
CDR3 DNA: TGTGCCAGCAGTCCGGGACAGGAGATCCTACCCCTCCACTTT
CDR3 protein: CASSPGQEILPLHF

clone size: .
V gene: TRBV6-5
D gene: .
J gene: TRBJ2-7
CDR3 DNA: TGTGCCAGCAGTTACTCTCCAGGGCCCTACGAGCAGTACTTC
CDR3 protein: CASSYSPGPYEQYF

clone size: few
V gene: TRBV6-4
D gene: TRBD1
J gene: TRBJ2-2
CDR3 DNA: TGTGCCAGCAGTGACGGACAGGGCACCGGGGAGCTGTTTTTT
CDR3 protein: CASSDGQGTGELFF

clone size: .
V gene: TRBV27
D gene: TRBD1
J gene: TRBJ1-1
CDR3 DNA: TGTGCCAGCAGTTACGGGACAGGGAGCCTGACTGAAGCTTTCTTT
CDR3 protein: CASSYGTGSLTEAFF

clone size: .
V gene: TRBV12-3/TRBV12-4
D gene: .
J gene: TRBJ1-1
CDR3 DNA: TGTGCCAGCAGCCGTAAGAGAGCCACTGAAGCTTTCTTT
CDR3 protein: CASSRKRATEAFF

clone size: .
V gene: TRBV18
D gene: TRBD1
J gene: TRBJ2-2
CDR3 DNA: TGTGCCAGCTCACCCTACAGGGGGACCGGGGAGCTGTTTTTT
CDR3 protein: CASSPYRGTGELFF

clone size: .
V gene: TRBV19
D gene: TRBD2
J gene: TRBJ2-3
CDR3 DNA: TGTGCCAGTAGTATACAAGGGACTAGCGGGAGCAGCCCAGATACGCAGTATTTT
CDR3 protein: CASSIQGTSGSSPDTQYF

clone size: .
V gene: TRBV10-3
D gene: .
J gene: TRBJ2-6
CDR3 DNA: TGTGCCATCAGTGATGGGACTCGCAACGTCCTGACTTTC
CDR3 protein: CAISDGTRNVLTF

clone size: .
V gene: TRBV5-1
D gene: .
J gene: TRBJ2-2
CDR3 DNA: TGCGCCAGCAGCTTGGACTCAAACACCGGGGAGCTGTTTTTT
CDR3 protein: CASSLDSNTGELFF